This T cell receptor (beta chain) was profiled in a study of CD4 T cells in relation to SARS-CoV-2 and coronaviruses. About the research overall: PBMCs were cultured with antigen for roughly 9 days before TCR beta sequencing.

This clone showed up just a few times. Its antigen is as yet unknown. Some clones are missing from TCRdb's copy, which holds only in-frame ones; the method was immunoSEQ multiplex PCR. The sample holds about 22,000 clones, just over 65% seen once. CD4+ T cells from unexposed donors were obtained before the COVID-19 pandemic (2011-2018). Isolation of CD4+ T cells took place after less than twelve days in culture. Cultures held a few million PBMCs per well with around 9.7 IU/ml IL-2. Cultures received half-medium IL-2 refreshes on days 3 and 7. Study-wide results and limits: In around two thirds of donors, memory CD4+ clonotypes crossrecognized SARS-CoV-2 and at least one common cold coronavirus spike.

With 5 bases removed from V and 2 bases from J, the gap between germline ends came to 7 bases. The CDR3 is made up of 12 amino acids. In germline, CDR1 is SGHAT, CDR2 FQNNGV. Sequenced sample: CD4+ T cells from PBMCs, cultured in vitro. The TCR was taken from a human donor in good health. The chain has TRBV11-2 and TRBJ2-7; D call uncertain. As DNA, the CDR3 is TGTGCCAGCAGCCCACGGACCTACGAGCAGTACTTC. This encodes CASSPRTYEQYF.